This TCR beta chain was obtained from a study of sequential checkpoint blockade in melanoma. Background on the study: After both sequences, patients received maintenance nivolumab.

Treatment in this sample: randomized to nivolumab then ipilimumab (arm A) or the reverse (arm B). Profiling relied on immunoSEQ multiplex PCR, and the TCRdb table lists in-frame clones only, not all of them. In the table there are about 28,000 clones, 85% to 90% of which are singletons. The germline gives CDR1 SGHTA, CDR2 FQGTGA. CDR3 length: 15 amino acids. V gave up 5 bases and J gave up 4 bases; unmatched junction bases: 7. The V and J genes are TRBV7-3 and TRBJ2-1, with 8 bases identical to TRBD2. The sequencing here drew on CD8+ T cells sorted from blood (inferred from file names), taken from a patient given nivolumab and ipilimumab in sequence. The sequence derives from a human donor with melanoma. Here the CDR3 reads CASSQTGGLYNEQFF. The CDR3 bases are TGTGCCAGCAGCCAGACGGGGGGGCTGTACAATGAGCAGTTCTTC. Full variable domain (rest looked up from reference TRBV7-3 and TRBJ2-1): GAGVSQTPSNKVTEKGKYVELRCDPISGHTALYWYRQSLGQGPEFLIYFQGTGAADDSGLPNDRFFAVRPEGSVSTLKIQRTERGDSAVYLCASSQTGGLYNEQFFGPGTRLTVL.